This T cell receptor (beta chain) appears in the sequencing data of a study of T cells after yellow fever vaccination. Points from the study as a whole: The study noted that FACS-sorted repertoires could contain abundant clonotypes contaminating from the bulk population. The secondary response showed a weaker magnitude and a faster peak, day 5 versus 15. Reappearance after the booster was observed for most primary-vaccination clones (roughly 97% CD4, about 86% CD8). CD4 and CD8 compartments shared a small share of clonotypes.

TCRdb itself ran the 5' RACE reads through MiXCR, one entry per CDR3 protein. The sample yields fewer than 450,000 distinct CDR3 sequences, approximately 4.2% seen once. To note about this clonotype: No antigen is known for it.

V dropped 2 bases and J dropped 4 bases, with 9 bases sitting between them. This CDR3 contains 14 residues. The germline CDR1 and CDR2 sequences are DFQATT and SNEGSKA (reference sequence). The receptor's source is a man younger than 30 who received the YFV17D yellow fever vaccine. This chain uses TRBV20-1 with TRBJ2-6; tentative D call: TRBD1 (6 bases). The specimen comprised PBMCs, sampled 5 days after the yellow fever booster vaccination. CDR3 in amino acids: CSARQGSGANVLTF. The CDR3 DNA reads TGCAGTGCTAGACAGGGGTCCGGGGCCAACGTCCTGACTTTC.